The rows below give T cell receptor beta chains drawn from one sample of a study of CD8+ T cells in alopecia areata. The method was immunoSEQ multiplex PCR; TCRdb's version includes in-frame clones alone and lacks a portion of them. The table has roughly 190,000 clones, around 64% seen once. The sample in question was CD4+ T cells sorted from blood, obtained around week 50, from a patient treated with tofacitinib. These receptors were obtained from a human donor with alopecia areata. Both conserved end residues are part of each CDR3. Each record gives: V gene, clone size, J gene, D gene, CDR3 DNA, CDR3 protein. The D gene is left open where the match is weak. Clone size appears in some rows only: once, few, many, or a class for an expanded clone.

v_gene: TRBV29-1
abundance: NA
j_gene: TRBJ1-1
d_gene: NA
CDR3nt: TGCAGCGTCAGTACGGGGGCGGACACTGAAGCTTTCTTT
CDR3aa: CSVSTGADTEAFF

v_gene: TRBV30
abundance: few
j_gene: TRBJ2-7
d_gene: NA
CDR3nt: TGTGCCTGGAGCTCGACCAGGGAGCCTTCCTACGAGCAGTACTTC
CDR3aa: CAWSSTREPSYEQYF

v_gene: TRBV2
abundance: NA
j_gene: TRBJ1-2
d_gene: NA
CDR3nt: TGTGCCAGCAGTAAAGAGGGGACGCCTAACTATGGCTACACCTTC
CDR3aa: CASSKEGTPNYGYTF

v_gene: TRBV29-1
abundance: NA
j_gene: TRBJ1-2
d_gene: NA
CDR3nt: TGCAGCGTTGAGAGTCAGCGGGGCGGTGGCTACACCTTC
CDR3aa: CSVESQRGGGYTF

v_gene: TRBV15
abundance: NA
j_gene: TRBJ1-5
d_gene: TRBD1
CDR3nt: TGTGCCACCAGCAGAGATGGACAGGCGATCATGCCCCAGCATTTT
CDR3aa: CATSRDGQAIMPQHF

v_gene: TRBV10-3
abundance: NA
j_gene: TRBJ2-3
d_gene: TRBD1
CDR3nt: TGTGCCATCAGTGCCACAGGGGGCCCAGATACGCAGTATTTT
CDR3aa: CAISATGGPDTQYF

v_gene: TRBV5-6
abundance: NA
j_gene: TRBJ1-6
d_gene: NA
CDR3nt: TGTGCCAGCAGCCCGCAGGGGCCGAGCTCCTATAATTCACCCCTCCACTTT
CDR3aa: CASSPQGPSSYNSPLHF

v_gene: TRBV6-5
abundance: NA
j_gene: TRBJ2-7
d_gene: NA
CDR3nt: TGTGCCAGCGGACGGGGCGGCACCTACGAGCAGTACTTC
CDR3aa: CASGRGGTYEQYF

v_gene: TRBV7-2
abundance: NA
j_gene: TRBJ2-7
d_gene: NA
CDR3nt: TGTGCCAGCAGCCTGGGTCTCGGGAAGCAGTACTTC
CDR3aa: CASSLGLGKQYF

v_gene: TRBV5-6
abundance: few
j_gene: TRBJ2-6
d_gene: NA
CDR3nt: TGTGCCAGCAGCTTGGCCTCAATGTTTGGGGCCAACGTCCTGACTTTC
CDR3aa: CASSLASMFGANVLTF

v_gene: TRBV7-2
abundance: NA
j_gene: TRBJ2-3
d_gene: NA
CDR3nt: TGTGCCAGCAGTTCCTTCGCGGGGGCGCGCACAGATACGCAGTATTTT
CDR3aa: CASSSFAGARTDTQYF

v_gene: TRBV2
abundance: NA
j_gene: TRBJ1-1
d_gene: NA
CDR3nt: TGTGCCAACCTGGCTCGACGGGACACTGAAGCTTTCTTT
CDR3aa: CANLARRDTEAFF

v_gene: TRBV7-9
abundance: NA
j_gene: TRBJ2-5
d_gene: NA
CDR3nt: TGTGCCAACGATGGAGGGATCGAGACCCAGTACTTC
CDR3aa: CANDGGIETQYF